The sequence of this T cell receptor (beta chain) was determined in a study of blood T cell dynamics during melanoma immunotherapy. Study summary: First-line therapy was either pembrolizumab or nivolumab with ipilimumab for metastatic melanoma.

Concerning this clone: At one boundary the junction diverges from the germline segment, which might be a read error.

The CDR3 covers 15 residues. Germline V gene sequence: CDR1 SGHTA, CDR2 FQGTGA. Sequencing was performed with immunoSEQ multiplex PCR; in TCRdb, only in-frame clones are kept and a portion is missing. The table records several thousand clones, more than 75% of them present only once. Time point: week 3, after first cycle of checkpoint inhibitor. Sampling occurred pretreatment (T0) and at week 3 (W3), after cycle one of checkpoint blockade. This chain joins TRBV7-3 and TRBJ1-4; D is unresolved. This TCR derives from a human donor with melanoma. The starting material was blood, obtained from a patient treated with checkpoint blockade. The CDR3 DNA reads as TGTGCCAGCAGCTTAACATCTGGCCCTAACGAAAAACTGTTTTTT. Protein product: CASSLTSGPNEKLFF.